A selection of T cell receptor beta chains follows, all from one sample in a study of blood T cells in healthy people across ages. TCRdb recomputed calls from the 5' RACE reads with MiXCR, one row per CDR3 protein. This sample has roughly 1.4 million distinct CDR3 sequences, with around 55% found just once. The sample was blood. Receptors were obtained from a man in his late teens or twenties in good health. Each CDR3 is given with its conserved first and last residue. The D gene is left open where the match is weak. Size is omitted from some rows. Given values are once, few, many or a class for expanded clones.

clone size	CDR3 length	D gene	V gene	J gene	CDR3 DNA	CDR3 protein
-	14	-	TRBV29-1	TRBJ1-5	TGCAGCGTTGCTGACAGCGACAGCAATCAGCCCCAGCATTTT	CSVADSDSNQPQHF
few	13	-	TRBV4-1	TRBJ2-1	TGCGCCAGCGGCGGGACTGTTCGTGGTGAGCAGTTCTTC	CASGGTVRGEQFF
-	16	TRBD1	TRBV6-2/TRBV6-3	TRBJ1-1	TGTGCCAGCAGTTACTCGAACAGGGGGGTCCACACTGAAGCTTTCTTT	CASSYSNRGVHTEAFF
few	14	-	TRBV29-1	TRBJ1-6	TGCAGCGTTGCGATGGGGGGGCGTAATTCACCCCTCCACTTT	CSVAMGGRNSPLHF
-	14	-	TRBV7-2	TRBJ2-5	TGTGCCAGCAGCTTCGAGGGTCTAATTGAGACCCAGTACTTC	CASSFEGLIETQYF
few	14	TRBD1	TRBV6-6	TRBJ1-6	TGTGCCAGCAGTTACGGGACAGGGAACTCACCCCTCCACTTT	CASSYGTGNSPLHF
-	18	TRBD2	TRBV7-2	TRBJ2-2	TGTGCCAGCAGCCCGCTGACTAGCGGGGTGGTCACGAGCGGGGAGCTGTTTTTT	CASSPLTSGVVTSGELFF
-	14	-	TRBV20-1	TRBJ2-1	TGCAGTGCTAGTGGACCAAACTCCTACAATGAGCAGTTCTTC	CSASGPNSYNEQFF
-	13	-	TRBV29-1	TRBJ1-2	TGCAGCGTTGGGACAGAGGATAACTATGGCTACACCTTC	CSVGTEDNYGYTF
-	15	-	TRBV4-1	TRBJ1-3	TGCGCCAGCAGCCAAGTGGGATCAAAAGGAAACACCATATATTTT	CASSQVGSKGNTIYF
-	15	TRBD2	TRBV27	TRBJ2-1	TGTGCCAGCAGTTTCTCTAGCGGGGGTAACAATGAGCAGTTCTTC	CASSFSSGGNNEQFF
few	16	TRBD1	TRBV4-1	TRBJ1-4	TGCGCCAGCAGCCAAGGCGGACAGGGCGGGGGTGAAAAACTGTTTTTT	CASSQGGQGGGEKLFF
-	13	TRBD1	TRBV6-1	TRBJ1-1	TGTGCCAGCGGACAGGGCATCAACACTGAAGCTTTCTTT	CASGQGINTEAFF
-	15	-	TRBV5-1	TRBJ2-3	TGCGCCAGCAGTTGGGCAGGAGGGTTAACAGATACGCAGTATTTT	CASSWAGGLTDTQYF
few	16	-	TRBV4-3	TRBJ2-3	TGCGCCAGCAGCCAAGATGCGACAGAAGGGACAGATACGCAGTATTTT	CASSQDATEGTDTQYF
-	14	-	TRBV27	TRBJ2-7	TGTGCCAGCAAAACCCGAGGAGCGGATTACGAGCAGTACTTC	CASKTRGADYEQYF
-	11	-	TRBV20-1	TRBJ2-1	TGCAGTGCTAGTAGCAGGGAGAGGCAGTTCTTC	CSASSRERQFF
-	15	TRBD2	TRBV7-2	TRBJ2-1	TGTGCCAGCAGCTTAGGTAGCGGGGGGGTAGATGAGCAGTTCTTC	CASSLGSGGVDEQFF
-	14	-	TRBV29-1	TRBJ1-1	TGCAGCGTTGAAGATCGGCACAAGAACACTGAAGCTTTCTTT	CSVEDRHKNTEAFF
-	16	TRBD2	TRBV7-2	TRBJ2-1	TGTGCCAGCAGCCAACCTCTAGCGGCTACCTACAATGAGCAGTTCTTC	CASSQPLAATYNEQFF
few	12	-	TRBV9	TRBJ2-7	TGTGCCAGCAGTGGGCTGGGGGACGAGCAGTACTTC	CASSGLGDEQYF
-	12	-	TRBV6-2/TRBV6-3	TRBJ1-2	TGTGCCAGCAGCGGGGCCCGCTATGGCTACACCTTC	CASSGARYGYTF
-	15	-	TRBV11-2	TRBJ2-5	TGTGCCAGCAGCTTAGGCGGAGGGCTTCAAGAGACCCAGTACTTC	CASSLGGGLQETQYF
-	15	-	TRBV7-9	TRBJ2-7	TGTGCCAGCAGCTTAACCATGGACACCACCTACGAGCAGTACTTC	CASSLTMDTTYEQYF
-	10	-	TRBV29-1	TRBJ2-1	TGCAGCGCATCGGGGACTGAGCAGTTCTTC	CSASGTEQFF
-	15	TRBD2	TRBV9	TRBJ2-7	TGTGCCAGCAGCGTAGGTCTAGCGGAAACCTACGAGCAGTACTTC	CASSVGLAETYEQYF
-	11	-	TRBV27	TRBJ2-1	TGTGCCAGCAGTTTTGGACTAAACGAGTTCTTC	CASSFGLNEFF
-	14	-	TRBV7-9	TRBJ2-7	TGTGCCAGCAGCTTAGAGGGTTTAAGGTACGAGCAGTACTTC	CASSLEGLRYEQYF
-	16	-	TRBV19	TRBJ1-1	TGTGCCAGTAGTATGATGACGTCCTGGGGTGCAACTGAAGCTTTCTTT	CASSMMTSWGATEAFF
-	16	-	TRBV3-1	TRBJ2-3	TGTGCCAGCAGCCAAGAAGGGTGGGTTAGCACAGATACGCAGTATTTT	CASSQEGWVSTDTQYF
-	12	-	TRBV20-1	TRBJ2-3	TGCAGTGCTACCACAAACACAGATACGCAGTATTTT	CSATTNTDTQYF
once	16	-	TRBV10-3	TRBJ1-2	TGTGCCATCAGTGACCCCGGAGGGTTTTGGGCAAGTGGCTACACCTTC	CAISDPGGFWASGYTF
-	16	TRBD1	TRBV24-1	TRBJ2-3	TGTGCCACCAGTGACCGCCGGGACAGTAGCACAGATACGCAGTATTTT	CATSDRRDSSTDTQYF
-	14	-	TRBV12-3/TRBV12-4	TRBJ2-1	TGTGCCAGCAGTTGGGGGGATATCTGCAATGAGCAGTTCTTC	CASSWGDICNEQFF
-	12	-	TRBV12-3/TRBV12-4	TRBJ1-4	TGTGCCAGCAGTACTGTAGGGGAAAAACTGTTTTTT	CASSTVGEKLFF
-	14	TRBD1	TRBV5-1	TRBJ1-6	TGCGCCAGCGCCAGGACAGGGGATAATTCACCCCTCCACTTT	CASARTGDNSPLHF
few	11	-	TRBV20-1	TRBJ2-1	TGCAGTGCTAGTCGAACAAATGAGCAGTTCTTC	CSASRTNEQFF
-	14	-	TRBV5-1	TRBJ2-3	TGCGCCAGCAGCAGTGAAATTGCGACAGGTACGCAGTATTTT	CASSSEIATGTQYF
-	17	-	TRBV7-2	TRBJ1-4	TGTGCCAGCAGCCTGATCGTGGGGATGCCAACTAATGAAAAACTGTTTTTT	CASSLIVGMPTNEKLFF
-	16	TRBD2	TRBV10-3	TRBJ2-7	TGTGCCATCAGTTCACCAGCGGGGGTGCGATCTTACGAGCAGTACTTC	CAISSPAGVRSYEQYF
-	15	-	TRBV27	TRBJ1-2	TGTGCCAGCAGTTTGTCGGCGCCGGGTTTGGATGGCTACACCTTC	CASSLSAPGLDGYTF
-	16	TRBD2	TRBV7-9	TRBJ2-1	TGTGCCAGCAGCTCCAGCGCTAGCGGGAGATACAATGAGCAGTTCTTC	CASSSSASGRYNEQFF
-	14	TRBD1	TRBV20-1	TRBJ2-7	TGCAGTGGACAGGGGACTTTTAGCGGCTACGAGCAGTACTTC	CSGQGTFSGYEQYF
-	13	-	TRBV5-1	TRBJ2-7	TGCGCCAGCAGCTTGGACAACTACTACGAGCAGTACTTC	CASSLDNYYEQYF
-	18	TRBD1	TRBV5-1	TRBJ2-4	TGCGCCAGTAGCTTGGTGGGCACAGGGGGCTCGTTATGGCACATTCAGTACTTC	CASSLVGTGGSLWHIQYF
-	14	-	TRBV4-2	TRBJ1-5	TGTGCCAGCAGCCGCCGCCTAGGGGATCAGCCCCAGCATTTT	CASSRRLGDQPQHF
-	16	TRBD2	TRBV4-1	TRBJ2-3	TGCGCCAGCAGTCGGACTAGCGGGGGGGGTTGGGATACGCAGTATTTT	CASSRTSGGGWDTQYF
few	16	TRBD2	TRBV11-3	TRBJ2-1	TGTGCCAGCAGCCCCCGCGGGGGCGGGGGGACCAATGAGCAGTTCTTC	CASSPRGGGGTNEQFF
-	15	TRBD2	TRBV4-1	TRBJ2-1	TGCGCCAGCAGCCAACCCCCGGGTAGAGGGAGGGCCAGGTTCTTC	CASSQPPGRGRARFF
-	12	-	TRBV7-8	TRBJ2-5	TGTGCCAGCAGCTCTCGAAGTGAGACCCAGTACTTC	CASSSRSETQYF
-	18	-	TRBV4-2	TRBJ2-3	TGTGCCAGCAGCCAAGTTCACTACCGGGAATGGTCCACAGATACGCAGTATTTT	CASSQVHYREWSTDTQYF
-	16	-	TRBV4-2	TRBJ1-2	TGTGCCAGCAGCCCCCGGACACAAGTCTTTAACTATGGCTACACCTTC	CASSPRTQVFNYGYTF
-	16	-	TRBV24-1	TRBJ2-7	TGTGCCACCAGTGATAGCTCGGGACGAAACGTCTACGAGCAGTACTTC	CATSDSSGRNVYEQYF
-	16	-	TRBV25-1	TRBJ1-6	TGTGCCAGCAGTGTGGACGTTCCGCTGGGGAATTCACCCCTCCACTTT	CASSVDVPLGNSPLHF